What follows describes a single T cell receptor (beta chain). The antigen is not known. In the United States, treatment was given to all participants with HIV. This sample stems from a study of long-term antiretroviral therapy in people with HIV. Study outcomes and limitations: It was not possible to obtain data on ART adherence, viral resistance or therapy changes. ART was followed by higher diversity that remained below transplant donor controls.

Runs used v3.0 of the immunoSEQ assay and were done at survey level. Clones were read by immunoSEQ multiplex PCR, and TCRdb kept only the in-frame ones, dropping some. Found here are under 25,000 clones, approximately 86% of them singletons; the top ten hold 12%. The V end lost 8 bases, the J end lost 12 bases, and 20 bases lay between the germline ends. This CDR3 is 13 amino acids long. CDR1 is WSHSY and CDR2 is SAAADI in the germline V gene. The sequence was obtained from a middle-aged man with HIV. The chain carries TRBV10-2 and TRBJ2-1; weak D call: TRBD2 (6 bases). Sequences were derived from unsorted PBMCs, sampled 1.6 years after starting antiretroviral therapy. CDR3 sequence: CASLESDYDLQFF. The CDR3, as DNA: TGCGCCAGCCTAGAGTCGGACTATGACCTGCAGTTCTTC.